This TCR beta chain was recorded in a study of blood T cell repertoires in COVID-19. Across the whole study: PBMCs, B-cell-depleted T cells, or T cells were the source of the cDNA or gDNA that made up the material.

The CDR3 contains 13 residues. V was clipped by 4 bases and J by 4 bases, with 12 bases between them. The germline V gene has CDR1 SQVTM and CDR2 ANQGSEA. As processed by the authors: Amplification with reference gene primers provided the estimates of nucleated cell counts. The repertoire was sequenced with immunoSEQ multiplex PCR; TCRdb's copy has only in-frame clones and lacks some. V and J calls plus clone size are reproduced from that table; the DNA served to infer D and trimming. Among 110,000 to 150,000 clones listed, 78% were seen once. The chain combines TRBV29-1 with TRBJ2-3; D is undetermined. Sequenced material: peripheral blood. The sequence was obtained from a woman aged 60-75 years with acute or convalescent COVID-19. The CDR3 nucleotides read TGCAGCGTTGCCGAACTCGTCCCAGATACGCAGTATTTT. This encodes CSVAELVPDTQYF.